Listed below are T cell receptor beta chains from one sample, sequenced in a study of siplizumab effects on memory and regulatory T cells. Here immunoSEQ multiplex PCR was the method, and the copy in TCRdb shows in-frame clones only, minus some. The sample holds more than 95,000 clones, about 93% seen once. The sequenced sample was Tregs sorted from blood. These receptors all come from a human donor in good health. Each CDR3 is given with its conserved first and last residue.

v_call: TRBV13
cdr3_aa: CASSLGPILNTEAFF

v_call: TRBV27
cdr3_aa: CASSSLDRGYTF

v_call: TRBV27
cdr3_aa: CASSSGLTNEKLFF

v_call: TRBV7-3
cdr3_aa: CASSPGRQNTGELFF

v_call: TRBV11-1
cdr3_aa: CASSLFRTGGFGTGELFF

v_call: TRBV7-8
cdr3_aa: CASSSSMDTQYF

v_call: TRBV6-1
cdr3_aa: CASSEGTGSDTQYF

v_call: TRBV25-1
cdr3_aa: CASRAPQGAGYGYTF

v_call: TRBV2
cdr3_aa: CASSSVQAPDTQYF

v_call: TRBV20-1
cdr3_aa: CSVAGKGEQYF

v_call: TRBV18
cdr3_aa: CASSRGETQYF

v_call: TRBV5-5
cdr3_aa: CASSPWQGAEQYF

v_call: TRBV5-1
cdr3_aa: CASSLGAVNYEQYF

v_call: TRBV11-2
cdr3_aa: CASSLSPVSSGNTIYF

v_call: TRBV2
cdr3_aa: CASTGAETQYF

v_call: TRBV6-5
cdr3_aa: CASNRVPAYNSPLHF

v_call: TRBV19
cdr3_aa: CASQPTSARYNEQFF

v_call: TRBV7-2
cdr3_aa: CASSSFLLAGRTDTQYF

v_call: TRBV9
cdr3_aa: CASSVEGYYNEQFF